The TCR beta chain under discussion was sequenced for a study of metastatic and nonmetastatic thyroid tumors (dated by TCRdb to 2020 to 2021). Regarding the study in general: The researchers compared repertoires between peripheral blood samples and tumor or nodule tissue samples from patients with malignant or benign thyroid disease. Study-wide conclusions, independent of this receptor: TCR beta diversity was reported as significantly higher in malignant tumors than in benign nodules, in both blood and tumor samples.

Libraries came from PCR. TCRdb names Illumina HiSeq 4000 as the instrument used. High-throughput sequencing was used to profile the TCR beta-chain CDR3 region of each patient. As for the original processing: Drawing on CDR3 differences between clinicopathological groups, the researchers built a classifier meant to tell apart patients with distant-metastatic papillary thyroid cancer. To measure repertoire diversity the researchers used the Shannon index, while the Morisita-Horn index served to gauge how similar the tumor and blood repertoires were. Using fastp trimming at Q25 and MiXCR clonotype assembly, TCRdb reanalyzed the public sequencing data and kept in-frame beta chains. The V and J calls follow TCRdb's processing rather than the paper's. This sample has tens of thousands of clones in its table, and 10% to 15% of those were observed once. Of the sample, roughly a sixth falls within the top ten clones.

No patient had received any treatment before thyroid surgery. Using T-cell receptor beta sequencing, the researchers looked back retrospectively at clinical samples from patients, gathered between about 2011 and 2019. With regard to this clone: The antigen it recognizes is unknown. This clone may be a read error of a much larger clone one base away. The same CDR3 can be traced to other DNA sequences in this sample.

From the cysteine up to the phenylalanine, the CDR3 has a length of 16 residues. Of all the DNA, just the CDR3 is kept, 48 bases in frame from base 1. After removal of 10 bases from V and 0 bases from J, the junction retains 6 bases not matched to a gene. Via the germline V gene, CDR1 is ENHRY and CDR2 SYGVKD. This TCR was sampled from a female donor with papillary thyroid cancer or a benign thyroid nodule (not recorded which). Some clones in this sample may be carry-over from other donors' samples. Sequences were obtained from blood. Rearrangement joined TRBV10-3 to TRBJ2-1; 13 middle bases align to TRBD2. The DNA sequence is as follows: TGTGCCACCCGGACTAGCGGGAGCGTCTCCTACAATGAGCAGTTCTTC. It specifies CATRTSGSVSYNEQFF.